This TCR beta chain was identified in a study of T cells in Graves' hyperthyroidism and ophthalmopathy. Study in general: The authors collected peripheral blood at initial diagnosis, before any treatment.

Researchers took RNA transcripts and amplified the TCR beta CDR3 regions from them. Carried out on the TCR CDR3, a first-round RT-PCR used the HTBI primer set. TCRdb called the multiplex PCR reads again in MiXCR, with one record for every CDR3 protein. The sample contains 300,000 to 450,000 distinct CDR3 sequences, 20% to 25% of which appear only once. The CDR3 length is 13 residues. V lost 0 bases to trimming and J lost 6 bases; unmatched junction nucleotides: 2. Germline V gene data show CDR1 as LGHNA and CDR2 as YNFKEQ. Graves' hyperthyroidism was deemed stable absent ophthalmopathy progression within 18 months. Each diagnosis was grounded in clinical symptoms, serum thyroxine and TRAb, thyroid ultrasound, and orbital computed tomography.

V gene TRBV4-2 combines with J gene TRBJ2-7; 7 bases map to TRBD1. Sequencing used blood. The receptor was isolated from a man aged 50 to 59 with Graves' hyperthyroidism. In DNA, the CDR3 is TGTGCCAGCAGCCAAGATCCAGGGGGCGAGCAGTACTTC. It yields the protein CASSQDPGGEQYF.